This T cell receptor beta chain was sequenced in a study of CD8+CD57+ T cells in acquired aplastic anemia. Sequenced patients had shown CD8+CD57+ cell expansion by flow cytometry. Genomic DNA templated the TCR beta VDJ and CDR3 profiling. TCRdb analysed the reads with MiXCR anew, one entry per CDR3 protein. The sample has some 160,000 distinct CDR3 sequences; around half are singletons. J was trimmed by 5 bases and V by 4 bases; bases with no gene match: 1. The CDR3 has 13 residues. CDR1 is MNHEY and CDR2 is SVGAGI in the germline V gene. This clonotype was observed many times. Antigen specificity is unknown. Study outcomes and limitations: Patients versus controls showed no significant CD8+ Simpson's diversity difference.

The receptor's source is a human donor with aplastic anemia. The sequenced material came from sorted CD4+, CD8+, or CD8+CD57+ T cells (not recorded which) from PBMCs. The chain combines TRBV6-5 with TRBJ1-5; 8 nucleotides agree with TRBD1. DNA of the CDR3: TGTGCCAGCAGTTCAGGGGGCGATCAGCCCCAGCATTTT. Protein sequence: CASSSGGDQPQHF.